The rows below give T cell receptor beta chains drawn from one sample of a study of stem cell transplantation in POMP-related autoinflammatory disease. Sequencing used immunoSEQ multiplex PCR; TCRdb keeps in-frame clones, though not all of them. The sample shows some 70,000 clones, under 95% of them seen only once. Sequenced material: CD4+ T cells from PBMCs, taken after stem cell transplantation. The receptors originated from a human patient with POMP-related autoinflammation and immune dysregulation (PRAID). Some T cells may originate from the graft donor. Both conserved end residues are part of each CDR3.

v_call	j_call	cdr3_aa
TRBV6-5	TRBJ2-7	CASSYGGARVNEQYF
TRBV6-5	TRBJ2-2	CASSYRTRTGELFF
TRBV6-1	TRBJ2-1	CASSEGRSLGEQFF
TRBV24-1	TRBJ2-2	CATSRTSATGELFF
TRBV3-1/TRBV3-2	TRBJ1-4	CASSNRGNEEKLFF
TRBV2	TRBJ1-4	CASSEGRINEKLFF
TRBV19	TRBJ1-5	CASSWPGLEPQHF
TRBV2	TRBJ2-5	CASSQQGGETQYF
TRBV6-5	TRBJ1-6	CASGQAPYNSPLHF
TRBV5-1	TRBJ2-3	CASSLGVLGWDTQYF